This TCR beta chain comes out of a study of cytomegalovirus exposure and HLA in healthy donors. Findings and limits, study-wide: Presence/absence analyses treated sequencing depth as roughly uniform across donors.

60 Vbeta and 13 Jbeta primers were used in PCR. Repertoires were generated with immunoSEQ multiplex PCR, while TCRdb's copy carries only in-frame clones and drops some. The top ten hold 1.5% to 2% of the sample, which has about 190,000 clones, around 80% seen once. The CDR3 runs 15 residues. Germline lookup yields CDR1 MRHNA and CDR2 SNTAGT. The trim removed 5 bases at V and 0 bases at J, leaving 3 bases unmatched. Note on this clone: Its specificity is unknown.

The sample consisted of PBMCs. The source of this sequence is a man aged 35-49 years in good health and CMV-seropositive. The V and J genes are TRBV6-4 and TRBJ2-1; TRBD2 agrees at 8 bases. The CDR3 here is CASSYTSGSYNEQFF. CDR3 bases: TGTGCCAGCAGTTACACTAGCGGCTCCTACAATGAGCAGTTCTTC.